What follows describes a single TCR beta chain. Antigen specificity is unknown. These data come from a study of PD-1 blockade in classical Hodgkin lymphoma. Study-level findings and limits: Why repertoires differed is undefined; disease activity or prior therapy possibly contributed. In newly diagnosed patients, baseline TCR diversity was reportedly below that of healthy donors.

Stated time point: newly diagnosed, previously untreated cHL patient sample. CD4+ T cells were purified from thawed PBMCs by magnetic negative selection. Untreated, newly diagnosed classical Hodgkin lymphoma PBMCs were comparators. Here immunoSEQ multiplex PCR was the method, and the copy in TCRdb shows in-frame clones only, minus some. The sample carries 20,000 to 30,000 clones, 75% to 95% recorded once. The sequence derives from a human donor with classical Hodgkin lymphoma. Input material: CD4+ T cells from blood.

The chain's CDR3 is CASSLVTSGGYNEQFF. The CDR3 DNA follows: TGTGCCAGCAGCTTAGTGACTAGCGGGGGTTACAATGAGCAGTTCTTC. The V gene is TRBV11-2, the J gene TRBJ2-1, with TRBD2 matching 12 bases. V gave up 1 base and J gave up 4 bases; unmatched junction bases: 2. The CDR3 totals 16 residues. CDR1 and CDR2 from the germline V gene are SGHAT and FQNNGV.